These 3 T cell receptor beta chains share one sample of origin, sequenced in a study of cytomegalovirus exposure and HLA in healthy donors. The PCR contained 60 Vbeta and 13 Jbeta primers. Sequencing used immunoSEQ multiplex PCR; TCRdb keeps in-frame clones, though not all of them. This sample yields fewer than 150,000 clones, of which about 86% are seen a single time; 4.1% belongs to the top ten. Material: PBMCs. These TCRs come from a man in his forties in good health and CMV-seropositive.

The count of this clone is one. V and J are TRBV12-5 and TRBJ1-3; 7 bases agree with TRBD1. The CDR3 covers 15 residues. Germline V CDR1 and CDR2: LGHNT, FRNRAP. V lost 3 bases, J lost 0 bases, and 2 bases stayed unmatched. CDR3: CASGFGTDSGNTIYF. CDR3 in DNA: TGTGCTAGTGGTTTCGGGACAGACTCTGGAAACACCATATATTTT.

This clone was counted between two and nine times. The chain is built from TRBV9 and TRBJ2-7; 9 bases align to TRBD2. From germline, CDR1 is SGDLS and CDR2 YYNGEE. The CDR3 is made up of 16 amino acids. Trimming removed 2 bases from V and 5 bases from J; junction bases left unmatched: 11. CDR3 sequence (DNA): TGTGCCAGCAGCGTTAGCGGGGGTCCCTTGTCCGACGAGCAGTACTTC. Translation: CASSVSGGPLSDEQYF.

The chain combines TRBV7-6 with TRBJ2-4, with D perhaps TRBD1 (5 bases). Trimming took off 1 base at V and 0 bases at J, with 13 bases between the two ends. This CDR3 has 17 amino acids. Germline V CDR1 and CDR2: SGHVS, FNYEAQ. As DNA, the CDR3 is TGTGCCAGCAGCTTAGAGGTGGGGCTAGGAGCCAAAAACATTCAGTACTTC. It codes for CASSLEVGLGAKNIQYF. Drawing the rest from reference TRBV7-6 and TRBJ2-4, the complete variable domain is GAGVSQSPRYKVTKRGQDVALRCDPISGHVSLYWYRQALGQGPEFLTYFNYEAQQDKSGLPNDRFSAERPEGSISTLTIQRTEQRDSAMYRCASSLEVGLGAKNIQYFGAGTRLSVL.